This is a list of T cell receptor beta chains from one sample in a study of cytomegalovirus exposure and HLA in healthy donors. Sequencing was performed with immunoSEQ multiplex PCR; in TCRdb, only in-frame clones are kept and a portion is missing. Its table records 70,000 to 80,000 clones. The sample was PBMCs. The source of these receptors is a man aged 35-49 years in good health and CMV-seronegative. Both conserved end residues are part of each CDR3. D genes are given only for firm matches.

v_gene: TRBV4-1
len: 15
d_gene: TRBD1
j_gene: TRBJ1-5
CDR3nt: TGCGCCAGCAGCCGGGACAGCTTTAGCAATCAGCCCCAGCATTTT
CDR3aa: CASSRDSFSNQPQHF

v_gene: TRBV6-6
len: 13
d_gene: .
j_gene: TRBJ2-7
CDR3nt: TGTGCCAGCAGTTACTCGGAGGGCTACGAGCAGTACTTC
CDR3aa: CASSYSEGYEQYF

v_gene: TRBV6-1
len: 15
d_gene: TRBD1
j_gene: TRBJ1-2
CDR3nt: TGTGCCAGCAGTGAATTGGCAGGGGGCTACTATGGCTACACCTTC
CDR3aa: CASSELAGGYYGYTF

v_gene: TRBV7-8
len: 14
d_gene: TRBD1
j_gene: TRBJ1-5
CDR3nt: TGTGCCAGCAGCTGGGGACAGCCCAATCAGCCCCAGCATTTT
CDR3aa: CASSWGQPNQPQHF

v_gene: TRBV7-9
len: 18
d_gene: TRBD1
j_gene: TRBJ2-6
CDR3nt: TGTGCCAGCAGCCCTAAGTCCCGGGACAGGGGCGGGGCCAACGTCCTGACTTTC
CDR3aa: CASSPKSRDRGGANVLTF

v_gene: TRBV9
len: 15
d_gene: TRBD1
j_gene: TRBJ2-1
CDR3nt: TGTGCCAGCAACGTAGGCGGGACAGGTAACAATGAGCAGTTCTTC
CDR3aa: CASNVGGTGNNEQFF

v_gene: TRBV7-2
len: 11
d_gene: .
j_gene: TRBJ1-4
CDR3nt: TGTGCCAGCAGCTTTGGACTGGAACTGTTTTTT
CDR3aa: CASSFGLELFF

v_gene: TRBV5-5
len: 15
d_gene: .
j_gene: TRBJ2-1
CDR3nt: TGTGCCAGCAGCTTCTCAGCGGGCGCCTACAATGAGCAGTTCTTC
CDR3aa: CASSFSAGAYNEQFF

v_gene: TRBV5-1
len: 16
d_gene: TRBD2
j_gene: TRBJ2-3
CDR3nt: TGCGCCAGCAGCTTCGGGACTAGCGGGGGGACAGATACGCAGTATTTT
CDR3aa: CASSFGTSGGTDTQYF

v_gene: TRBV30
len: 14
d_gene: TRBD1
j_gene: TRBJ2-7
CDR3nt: TGTGCCTGGAGTGTAGGGGACAGTCACTACGAGCAGTACTTC
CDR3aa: CAWSVGDSHYEQYF

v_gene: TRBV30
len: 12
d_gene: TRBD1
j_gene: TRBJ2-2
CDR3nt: TGTGCCGGGACAGGGCTGGGCGGGGAGCTGTTTTTT
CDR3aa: CAGTGLGGELFF

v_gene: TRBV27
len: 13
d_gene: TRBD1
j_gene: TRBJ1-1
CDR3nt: TGTGCCAGCAGTCCCACCCGACAGGGCCGGGCTTTCTTT
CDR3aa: CASSPTRQGRAFF

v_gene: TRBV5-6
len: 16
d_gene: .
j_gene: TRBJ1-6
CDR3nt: TGTGCCAGCAGCCCAGACAGGAACTTCTATAATTCACCCCTCCACTTT
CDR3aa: CASSPDRNFYNSPLHF

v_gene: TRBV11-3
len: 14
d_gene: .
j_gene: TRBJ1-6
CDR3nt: TGTGCCAGCAGCTTAAACAGTAATAATTCACCCCTCCACTTT
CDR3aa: CASSLNSNNSPLHF

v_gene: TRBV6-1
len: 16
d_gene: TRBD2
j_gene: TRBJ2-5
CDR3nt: TGTGCCAGCAGTGTGGGGACTAGCGGGGGGTTGCAGACCCAGTACTTC
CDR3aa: CASSVGTSGGLQTQYF

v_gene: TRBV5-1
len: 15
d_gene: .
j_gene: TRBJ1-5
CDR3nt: TGCGCCAGCAGCTTGGGGTTACAGGGCAATCAGCCCCAGCATTTT
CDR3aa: CASSLGLQGNQPQHF

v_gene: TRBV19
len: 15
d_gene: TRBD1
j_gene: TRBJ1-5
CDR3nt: TGTGCCAGTAGTATCGCGGGACAGGGGCATCAGCCCCAGCATTTT
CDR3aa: CASSIAGQGHQPQHF

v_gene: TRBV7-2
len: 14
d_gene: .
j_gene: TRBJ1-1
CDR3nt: TGTGCCAGCAGCCGGGGGGGATCCCCCACTGAAGCTTTCTTT
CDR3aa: CASSRGGSPTEAFF

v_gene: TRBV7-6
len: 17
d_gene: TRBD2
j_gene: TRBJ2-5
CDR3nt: TGTGCCAGCAGCTTACTATCCCTGGCGGGGGACCAAGAGACCCAGTACTTC
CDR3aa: CASSLLSLAGDQETQYF

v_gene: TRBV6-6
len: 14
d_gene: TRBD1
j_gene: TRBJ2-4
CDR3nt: TGTGCCAGCAGGACGGACAGGGCTGATTCCATTCAGTACTTC
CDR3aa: CASRTDRADSIQYF

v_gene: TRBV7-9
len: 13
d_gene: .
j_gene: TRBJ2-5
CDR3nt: TGTGCCAGCAGCTTACGACTCCAAGAGACCCAGTACTTC
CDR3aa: CASSLRLQETQYF

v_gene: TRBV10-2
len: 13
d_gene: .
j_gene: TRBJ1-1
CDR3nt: TGCGCCAGCAGCCCTCGCGGGGGTTCTGAAGCTTTCTTT
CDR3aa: CASSPRGGSEAFF

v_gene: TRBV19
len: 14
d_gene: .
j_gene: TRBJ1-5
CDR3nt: TGTGCCAGTAGTATGTTAGGGGGATCTCAGCCCCAGCATTTT
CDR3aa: CASSMLGGSQPQHF

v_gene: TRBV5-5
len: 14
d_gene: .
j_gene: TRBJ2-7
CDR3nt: TGTGCCAGCAGCCAGACAAGCACCTCCTACGAGCAGTACTTC
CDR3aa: CASSQTSTSYEQYF

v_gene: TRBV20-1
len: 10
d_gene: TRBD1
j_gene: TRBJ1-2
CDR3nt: TGCAGTGCAACAGGGGATGGCTACACCTTC
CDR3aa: CSATGDGYTF

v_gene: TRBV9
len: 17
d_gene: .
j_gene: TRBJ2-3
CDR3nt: TGTGCCAGCAGCCCCCCGACGGTCGGGGGAGGCACAGATACGCAGTATTTT
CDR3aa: CASSPPTVGGGTDTQYF

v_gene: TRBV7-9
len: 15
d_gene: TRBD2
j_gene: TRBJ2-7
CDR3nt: TGTGCCAGCAGCACGACTAGCGGGGCTTCCTACGAGCAGTACTTC
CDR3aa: CASSTTSGASYEQYF

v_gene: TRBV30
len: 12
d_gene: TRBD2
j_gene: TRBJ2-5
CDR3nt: TGTGCCTGGAGTGCCTGGGGGGGGACCCAGTACTTC
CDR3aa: CAWSAWGGTQYF

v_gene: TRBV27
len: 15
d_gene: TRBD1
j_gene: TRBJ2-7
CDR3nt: TGTGCCAGCAGCTTAAGGACAGGGTATAGGTACGAGCAGTACTTC
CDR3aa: CASSLRTGYRYEQYF

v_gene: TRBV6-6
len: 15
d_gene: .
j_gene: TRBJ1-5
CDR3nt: TGTGCCAGCAGTTACCCCGACAGTGGCGGTCAGCCCCAGCATTTT
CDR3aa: CASSYPDSGGQPQHF

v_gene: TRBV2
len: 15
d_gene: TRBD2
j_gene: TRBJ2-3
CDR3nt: TGTGCCAGCAGAGAGCGGGGGGGCCGCACAGATACGCAGTATTTT
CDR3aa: CASRERGGRTDTQYF

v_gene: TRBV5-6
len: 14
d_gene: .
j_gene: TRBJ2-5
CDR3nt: TGTGCCAGCAGCTTGATAGAAGAGAAAGAGACCCAGTACTTC
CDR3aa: CASSLIEEKETQYF

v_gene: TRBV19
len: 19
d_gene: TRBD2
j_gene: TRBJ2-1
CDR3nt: TGTGCCAGTAGTATAGGACTAGCGGGGGGCTCGAAATTTTACAATGAGCAGTTCTTC
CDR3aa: CASSIGLAGGSKFYNEQFF

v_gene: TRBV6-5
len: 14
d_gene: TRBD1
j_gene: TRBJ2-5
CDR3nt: TGTGCCAGCAGCCGGACAGGGGGACGGGAGACCCAGTACTTC
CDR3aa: CASSRTGGRETQYF

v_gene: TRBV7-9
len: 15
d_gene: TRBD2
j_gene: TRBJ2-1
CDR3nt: TGTGCCAGCAGCTTTAGCGGGGGCTCCTACAATGAGCAGTTCTTC
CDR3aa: CASSFSGGSYNEQFF

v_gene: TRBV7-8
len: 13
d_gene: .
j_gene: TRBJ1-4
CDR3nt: TGTGCCAGCAGCTTAGGGTCGGGTGAAAAACTGTTTTTT
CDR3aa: CASSLGSGEKLFF

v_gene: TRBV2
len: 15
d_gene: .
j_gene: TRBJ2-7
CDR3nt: TGTGCCAGCAGTGAAAGGCCGGCTAGATCCTACGAGCAGTACTTC
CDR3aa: CASSERPARSYEQYF

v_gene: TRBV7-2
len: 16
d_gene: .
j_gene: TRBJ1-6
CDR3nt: TGTGCCAGCAGCTTAAATGCTGCCAGGCTTGATTCACCCCTCCACTTT
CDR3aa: CASSLNAARLDSPLHF

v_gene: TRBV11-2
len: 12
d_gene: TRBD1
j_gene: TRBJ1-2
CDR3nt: TGTGCCAGCACACAGGGGGCCTATGGCTACACCTTC
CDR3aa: CASTQGAYGYTF

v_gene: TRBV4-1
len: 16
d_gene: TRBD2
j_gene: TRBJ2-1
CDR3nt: TGCGCCAGCAGCCTCAGAGCGGGGGCCTCCTACAATGAGCAGTTCTTC
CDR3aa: CASSLRAGASYNEQFF

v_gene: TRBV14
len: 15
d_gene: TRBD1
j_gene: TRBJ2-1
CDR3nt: TGCGCCAGCAATAAGGGACAGCGCTCCTACAATGAGCAGTTCTTC
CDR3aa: CASNKGQRSYNEQFF

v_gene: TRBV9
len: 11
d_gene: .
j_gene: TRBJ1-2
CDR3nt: TGTGCCAGCAACTTCAACTATGGCTACACCTTC
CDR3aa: CASNFNYGYTF

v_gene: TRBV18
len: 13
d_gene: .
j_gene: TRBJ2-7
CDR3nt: TGTGCCAGCTCACCATCTAGTCTAGACGAGCAGTACTTC
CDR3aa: CASSPSSLDEQYF

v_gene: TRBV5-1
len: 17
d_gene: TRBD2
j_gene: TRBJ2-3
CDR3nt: TGCGCCAGCACCCCAGGCGGGGGGGCCATCGGCACAGATACGCAGTATTTT
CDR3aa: CASTPGGGAIGTDTQYF

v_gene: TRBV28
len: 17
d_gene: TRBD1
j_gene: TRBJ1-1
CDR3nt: TGTGCCAGCAGTTTAGAAGGGACAGGGGGAGAGGACACTGAAGCTTTCTTT
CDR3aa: CASSLEGTGGEDTEAFF